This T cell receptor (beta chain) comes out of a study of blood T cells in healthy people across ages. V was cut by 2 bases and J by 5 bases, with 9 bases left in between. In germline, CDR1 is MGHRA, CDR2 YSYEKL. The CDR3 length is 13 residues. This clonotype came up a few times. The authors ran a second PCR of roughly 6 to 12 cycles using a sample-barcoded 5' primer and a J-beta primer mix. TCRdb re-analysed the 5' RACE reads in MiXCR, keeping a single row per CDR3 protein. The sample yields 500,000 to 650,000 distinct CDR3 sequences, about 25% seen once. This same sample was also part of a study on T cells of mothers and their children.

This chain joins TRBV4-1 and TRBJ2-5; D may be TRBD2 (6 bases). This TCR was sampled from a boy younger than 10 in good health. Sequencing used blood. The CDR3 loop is CASSQSLAETQYF. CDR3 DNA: TGCGCCAGCAGCCAATCCCTAGCGGAGACCCAGTACTTC.